This TCR beta chain emerged from a study of cytomegalovirus exposure and HLA in healthy donors. Broader study findings: A later analysis found TCR association rates differed by HLA locus, highest for DRB1 and lowest for HLA-C. The authors listed about 170 TCR beta chains as cytomegalovirus-associated.

The donors gave bone marrow, and they were healthy. Comments on this clone: Antigen unknown.

With V trimmed by 3 bases and J by 8 bases, 6 bases remained unmatched. Germline V CDR1 and CDR2: MNHNS, SASEGT. CDR3 length: 15 amino acids. PCR used 60 Vbeta primers and 13 Jbeta primers. Data came from immunoSEQ multiplex PCR; TCRdb stores just in-frame clones and leaves some out. This sample has more than 95,000 clones, with around 69% found just once. This clonotype was sampled from a man aged 50-60 years in good health and CMV-seropositive. This rearrangement joins TRBV6-1 to TRBJ2-1; 11 bases map to TRBD2. The sequencing input was PBMCs. In nucleotides, the CDR3 is TGTGCCAGCAGTGACCTAGCGGGGGGAGTCGATGAGCAGTTCTTC. This gives the protein CASSDLAGGVDEQFF.